Each of the 25 T cell receptor beta chains below was sequenced from the same sample in a study of early T cells in non-severe SARS-CoV-2 infection. TCRdb used MiXCR to reprocess the 5' RACE reads, holding one entry per CDR3 protein. The sample gives over 45,000 distinct CDR3 sequences, about 11% of which show up once; approximately 6.5% is in the top ten. The specimen sequenced was whole blood. Every receptor here comes from an adult who was a healthcare worker with PCR-confirmed SARS-CoV-2 infection or an uninfected control (not recorded which).

The J gene is TRBJ1-1, the V gene TRBV29-1; D gene unclear. CDR1 is SQVTM, CDR2 ANQGSEA, per germline. With 3 bases removed from V and 4 bases from J, the gap between germline ends came to 6 bases. The CDR3 spans 11 residues. CDR3 loop: CSVDGITEAFF. CDR3 DNA: TGCAGCGTTGATGGAATCACTGAAGCTTTCTTT.

This clonotype was counted between two and nine times. This rearrangement joins TRBV9 to TRBJ2-5; 11 bases fit TRBD2. Per germline, CDR1 SGDLS and CDR2 YYNGEE. V shed 4 bases and J 3 bases; nucleotides not matched to a gene: 8. The CDR3 totals 16 residues. As DNA, the CDR3 is TGTGCCAGCAGCACCGGTAGCGGGAGGGGCGAAGAGACCCAGTACTTC. It specifies CASSTGSGRGEETQYF.

This clonotype has only a few counts. This sequence joins TRBV3-1 and TRBJ2-5; 12 positions agree with TRBD2. Germline CDR1 and CDR2: LGHDT and YNNKEL (reference sequence). The length of the CDR3 is 16 residues. J gave up 3 bases and V 1 base, and 3 bases lay outside the gene matches. The CDR3 loop reads CASSQGLAGGEETQYF. The CDR3 nucleotides are TGTGCCAGCAGCCAAGGGCTAGCGGGAGGGGAAGAGACCCAGTACTTC.

This clonotype was seen a handful of times. This chain's CDR3 is CASGSRVIDTQYF. The CDR3 bases are TGTGCCAGTGGATCGCGGGTCATCGATACGCAGTATTTT. The chain employs TRBV19 and TRBJ2-3; maybe TRBD2 (5 bases). This CDR3 has 13 amino acids. Per the germline V gene, CDR1 is LNHDA and CDR2 is SQIVND (reference sequence). The V end was cut by 8 bases, the J end by 6 bases, with 15 bases between.

This clonotype came up many times. The junction departs from germline at one end; a sequencing error may be responsible. The chain combines TRBV18 with TRBJ1-1; 7 positions agree with TRBD1. The CDR3 is made up of 15 amino acids. CDR1 and CDR2 (germline): KGHSH, LQKENI. As DNA, the CDR3 is TGTGCCAGCTCACGACTCACAGGGGCGAACACTGAAGCCTTCTTT. This gives the protein CASSRLTGANTEAFF. The complete variable domain, with remaining parts taken from reference TRBV18 and TRBJ1-1, reads NAGVMQNPRHLVRRRGQEARLRCSPMKGHSHVYWYRQLPEEGLKFMVYLQKENIIDESGMPKERFSAEFPKEGPSILRIQQVVRGDSAAYFCASSRLTGANTEAFFGQGTRLTVV.

V gene TRBV30 combines with J gene TRBJ2-1, with 9 bases matching TRBD2. Germline values: CDR1 GTSNPN, CDR2 SVGIG (reference sequence). V lost 2 bases and J lost 7; bases outside the gene matches: 9. The CDR3 runs to 15 residues. The CDR3 bases are TGTGCCTGGAGTCGAGGCCTAGCGGGAAGAAATGAGCAGTTCTTC. It translates to CAWSRGLAGRNEQFF.

In this sample, this clonotype turned up many times. The gene calls are TRBV3-1 and TRBJ2-7; D unclear. V was trimmed by 4 bases and J by 3 bases, leaving 4 bases between them. The length of the CDR3 is 11 residues. CDR1 and CDR2 (germline): LGHDT, YNNKEL (reference sequence). CDR3 in DNA: TGTGCCAGCAGCCGCCTCTACGAGCAGTACTTC. Residues: CASSRLYEQYF.

As regards this clonotype: One end of the junction fails to match germline, which may point to a read error. V gene TRBV2 combines with J gene TRBJ2-1; 9 nucleotides line up with TRBD1. Germline CDR1 and CDR2: SNHLY and FYNNEI. The CDR3 consists of 14 residues. The CDR3, as DNA: TGTGCCAGCAGTACAGGGGGCCCCTACAATAAGCAGTTCTTC. Translation: CASSTGGPYNKQFF.

This clonotype was picked up many times. This rearrangement joins TRBV11-2 to TRBJ2-1, with 10 bases fitting TRBD2. This CDR3 contains 15 residues. Germline V CDR1 and CDR2: SGHAT, FQNNGV. Trimming removed 4 bases from V and 2 bases from J; junction bases left unmatched: 2. The CDR3 nucleotides are TGTGCCAGCAGCTGGCTAGCGGGAGCCTACAATGAGCAGTTCTTC. Translated, it gives CASSWLAGAYNEQFF.

This clonotype was seen a few times. The chain recombines TRBV12-3 or TRBV12-4 with TRBJ2-1; the match to TRBD2 covers 7 bases. This CDR3 is 16 amino acids long. The J segment lost 3 bases and the V segment lost 3 bases, leaving 8 bases of the junction unmatched. The CDR3 is CASSFLRGSFYNEQFF. CDR3 bases: TGTGCCAGCAGTTTTTTGCGCGGGAGCTTCTACAATGAGCAGTTCTTC.

In this sample, this clonotype turned up many times. The chain carries TRBV2 and TRBJ2-5, with D perhaps TRBD2 (6 bases). The germline V and J ends were trimmed by 7 bases and 2 bases, with 11 bases remaining between them. The CDR3 runs to 13 residues. CDR1 SNHLY and CDR2 FYNNEI come from the germline V gene. The CDR3 sequence: CASNRDSQETQYF. CDR3 DNA: TGTGCCAGCAACCGGGACTCACAAGAGACCCAGTACTTC. The variable domain in full, completed from reference TRBV2 and TRBJ2-5, reads EPEVTQTPSHQVTQMGQEVILRCVPISNHLYFYWYRQILGQKVEFLVSFYNNEISEKSEIFDDQFSVERPDGSNFTLKIRSTKLEDSAMYFCASNRDSQETQYFGPGTRLLVL.

This clonotype appeared many times. V gene TRBV30 combines with J gene TRBJ2-7, with D unresolved. CDR3 size: 15 residues. The germline V gene encodes CDR1 GTSNPN and CDR2 SVGIG (reference sequence). Trimming removed 5 bases at V and 3 bases at J, with 20 bases between. CDR3 amino acids: CAWGRKRTSFYEQYF. The CDR3 DNA is TGTGCCTGGGGCCGAAAGAGGACCTCTTTCTACGAGCAGTACTTC. The full variable domain, in which reference TRBV30 and TRBJ2-7 provide the parts outside the CDR3, is SQTIHQWPATLVQPVGSPLSLECTVEGTSNPNLYWYRQAAGRGLQLLFYSVGIGQISSEVPQNLSASRPQDRQFILSSKKLLLSDSGFYLCAWGRKRTSFYEQYFGPGTRLTVT.

This chain uses TRBV9 with TRBJ2-7; 13 nucleotides agree with TRBD2. Germline loops: CDR1 SGDLS, CDR2 YYNGEE. V trimming: 3 bases; J trimming: 2 bases; junction bases outside the gene matches: 11. The CDR3 contains 18 residues. In nucleotides, the CDR3 is TGTGCCAGCAGCGCGACTAGCGGGAGGCCAAACCATCCCTACGAGCAGTACTTC. Translating gives CASSATSGRPNHPYEQYF.

The J gene is TRBJ2-1, the V gene TRBV7-3; TRBD2 agrees at 13 bases. The CDR3 sequence is 17 residues long. CDR1 is SGHTA and CDR2 is FQGTGA in the germline V gene. With V trimmed by 5 bases and J by 3 bases, 7 bases remained unmatched. CDR3: CASSIGLAGVIYNEQFF. DNA for the CDR3: TGTGCCAGCAGCATAGGACTAGCGGGAGTCATCTACAATGAGCAGTTCTTC.

This clonotype was seen a few times. The chain employs TRBV6-2 or TRBV6-3 and TRBJ2-7; 11 bases agree with TRBD2. V trimming: 5 bases; J trimming: 0 bases; junction bases outside the gene matches: 6. CDR1 is MNHEY, CDR2 SVGEGT, per germline. This CDR3 spans 16 amino acids. The CDR3 region has the DNA TGTGCCAGCAGTGAAGGACTAGCGGGTAACTCCTACGAGCAGTACTTC. Translating gives CASSEGLAGNSYEQYF.

This clonotype was seen repeatedly, ten times or more. The chain combines TRBV9 with TRBJ1-1, with a possible D match to TRBD1 (6 bases). The CDR3 length is 15 residues. V lost 4 bases to trimming and J lost 0 bases, with 13 bases between them. The V gene's germline CDR1 is SGDLS and CDR2 YYNGEE. The CDR3 DNA follows: TGTGCCAGCAGCCCCTGGACAGAGATGAACACTGAAGCTTTCTTT. Translating it yields CASSPWTEMNTEAFF.

J is TRBJ2-5 and V is TRBV12-3 or TRBV12-4; possibly TRBD2 for D (6 bases). Trimming shortened V by 5 bases and J by 4 bases, and 14 bases separated the two germline ends. The CDR3 totals 14 residues. CDR3 residues: CASSAGPKGETQYF. The CDR3 coding sequence is TGTGCCAGCAGTGCGGGACCCAAAGGAGAGACCCAGTACTTC.

This clonotype has a handful of counts. V is TRBV5-1 and J is TRBJ2-3; perhaps TRBD1 as D (6 bases). Trimming removed 4 bases from V and 0 bases from J, with 9 bases in between. Germline V CDR1 and CDR2: SGHRS, YFSETQ. The CDR3 sequence is 14 residues long. CDR3 sequence reads: CASSVDRSTDTQYF. The CDR3, as DNA: TGCGCCAGCAGCGTCGACAGGAGCACAGATACGCAGTATTTT.

The chain joins TRBV27 to TRBJ2-5, with 8 bases lining up with TRBD2. V shed 2 bases and J 4 bases; nucleotides not matched to a gene: 3. Germline V gene lookup returns CDR1 MNHEY and CDR2 SMNVEV (reference sequence). The CDR3 is 14 amino acids. This CDR3 is CASSLGTSRETQYF. As DNA, the CDR3 is TGTGCCAGCAGTTTAGGGACTAGTAGAGAGACCCAGTACTTC.

This clonotype showed up just a few times. This CDR3 is missing its conserved last phenylalanine or tryptophan, likely due to a read error. The chain links TRBV11-2 to TRBJ2-2, with D perhaps matching TRBD2 (6 bases). Trimming shortened V by 0 bases and J by 2 bases, and 16 bases separated the two germline ends. The germline V gene encodes CDR1 SGHAT and CDR2 FQNNGV. This CDR3 comprises 18 residues. The CDR3 sequence is CASSLEGVAGYNTGELFL. The CDR3 DNA reads TGTGCCAGCAGCTTAGAGGGGGTGGCGGGATACAACACCGGGGAGCTGTTTCTT.

The chain is built from TRBV6-1 and TRBJ2-5; 14 bases line up with TRBD2. There are 16 residues in the CDR3. Germline CDR1 MNHNS, CDR2 SASEGT. Losses at the gene ends were 6 bases for V and 5 bases for J; bases not matched to a gene: 8. The CDR3 protein is CASRRTGTSGSETQYF. CDR3 DNA sequence: TGTGCCAGCAGAAGGACCGGGACTAGCGGGAGTGAGACCCAGTACTTC.

This chain connects TRBV6-4 to TRBJ1-6, with no clear D. The CDR3 extends over 12 amino acids. Trimming cost V 4 bases and J 12 bases, with 10 bases left between them. Germline V gene data show CDR1 as MRHNA and CDR2 as SNTAGT. CDR3 loop: CASSADRGPLHF. The CDR3 coding sequence is TGTGCCAGCAGTGCCGATCGGGGACCCCTCCACTTT.

This clonotype was observed at least ten times. The CDR3 nucleotides read TGTGCCAGCAGCTCCGGAATACTAGCGGGAGTCACCCATGAGCAGTTCTTC. This gives the protein CASSSGILAGVTHEQFF. V gene TRBV7-2 combines with J gene TRBJ2-1; 11 bases match TRBD2. CDR3 length: 17 amino acids. The V gene end was trimmed by 4 bases and the J gene end by 8 bases; junction bases not matched to a gene: 13. Germline CDR1 and CDR2: SGHTA and FQGNSA.

In regard to this clonotype: A read error may account for a junction end that differs from germline. The chain is built from TRBV7-7 and TRBJ2-1, with 9 bases lining up with TRBD2. The CDR3 contains 14 residues. The V gene's germline CDR1 is SSHAT and CDR2 FNYEAQ (reference sequence). The CDR3 DNA reads TGTGCTAGCAGCATAGCGGGAGCGGGCAATGAGCAGTTCTTC. It codes for CASSIAGAGNEQFF.

V usage is TRBV5-5 and J usage is TRBJ1-2, with 9 bases matching TRBD1. The CDR3 sequence is 16 residues long. CDR1 is SGHKS, CDR2 YYEKEE, per germline (reference sequence). Germline trimming cut 4 bases from V and 0 bases from J; bases unmatched to any gene: 7. The CDR3 spells CASSREGQGSNYGYTF. In nucleotides, the CDR3 is TGTGCCAGCAGCCGAGAGGGACAGGGCTCTAACTATGGCTACACCTTC.